The 14 T cell receptor beta chains below come from one sample, sequenced in a study of cytomegalovirus exposure and HLA in healthy donors. Produced via immunoSEQ multiplex PCR; TCRdb's table is partial and in-frame only. The sample records some 170,000 clones, roughly 90% being singletons. Material: PBMCs. These receptors all stem from a man between 18 and 29 years old in good health and CMV-seropositive.

This chain links TRBV5-1 with TRBJ2-7; 8 bases map to TRBD2. Unmatched junction bases numbered 6, after V lost 4 bases and J lost 3 bases. From germline, CDR1 is SGHRS and CDR2 YFSETQ. The CDR3 spans 14 residues. CDR3 nucleotide sequence: TGCGCCAGCAGCACGCGGGGGGTTTACTACGAGCAGTACTTC. Its translation is CASSTRGVYYEQYF. Combining the CDR3 with reference TRBV5-1 and TRBJ2-7 gives the whole variable domain KAGVTQTPRYLIKTRGQQVTLSCSPISGHRSVSWYQQTPGQGLQFLFEYFSETQRNKGNFPGRFSGRQFSNSRSEMNVSTLELGDSALYLCASSTRGVYYEQYFGPGTRLTVT.

V usage is TRBV27 and J usage is TRBJ2-3, with a tentative D call TRBD2 (6 bases). V was trimmed by 3 bases and J by 7 bases, leaving 11 bases between them. From germline, CDR1 is MNHEY and CDR2 SMNVEV (reference sequence). This CDR3 is built from 13 residues. This CDR3 reads CASSLTRAHTQYF. The CDR3 nucleotides read TGTGCCAGCAGTTTGACTAGGGCACATACGCAGTATTTT.

This clone was recorded only once. The chain couples TRBV27 to TRBJ2-6; 9 nucleotides match TRBD2. Losses at the gene ends were 6 bases for V and 1 base for J; bases not matched to a gene: 13. The CDR3 runs to 19 residues. Per the germline V gene, CDR1 is MNHEY and CDR2 is SMNVEV (reference sequence). Here the CDR3 DNA reads TGTGCCAGCAGCCGCCTCCCGAATAGCGGGAGTTCTGGGGCCAACGTCCTGACTTTC. It yields the protein CASSRLPNSGSSGANVLTF.

The rearrangement uses TRBV19 and TRBJ1-2; possible D gene TRBD1, 5 bases. Looked up from germline, CDR1 is LNHDA and CDR2 is SQIVND (reference sequence). The CDR3 runs 14 residues. Trimming took 10 bases from V and 5 from J, leaving 20 bases between them. The DNA for the CDR3 is TGTGCCACCAGGTCTCTGGGCAGGGATTATGGCTACACCTTC. This gives the protein CATRSLGRDYGYTF.

V and J are TRBV19 and TRBJ2-2; perhaps TRBD1 as D (7 bases). V lost 1 base and J lost 6, with 12 bases in between. The V gene's germline CDR1 is LNHDA and CDR2 SQIVND (reference sequence). The CDR3 is 15 residues long. CDR3 coding DNA: TGTGCCAGTAGTATAGTCCAGGGGGGACCCGGGGAGCTGTTTTTT. The encoded protein is CASSIVQGGPGELFF.

The chain uses TRBV28 and TRBJ2-5; no clear D gene. Germline V gene lookup returns CDR1 MDHEN and CDR2 SYDVKM. The CDR3 has 14 amino acids. V shed 10 bases and J shed 2 bases, with 17 bases lying between them. Written as DNA, the CDR3 is TGTGCCACCGACCACGGAGATTCTCAAGAGACCCAGTACTTC. Its translation: CATDHGDSQETQYF.

The chain recombines TRBV4-2 with TRBJ2-1; D possibly corresponds to TRBD2 (6 bases). The CDR3 runs 16 residues. Germline V gene sequence: CDR1 LGHNA, CDR2 YNFKEQ. Trimming pared 0 bases from V and 3 bases from J, leaving 12 bases between. CDR3 amino acids: CASSQEGSGFYNEQFF. The CDR3 nucleotides are TGTGCCAGCAGCCAAGAGGGTAGCGGCTTCTACAATGAGCAGTTCTTC.

There are a few counts of this clone. This sequence joins TRBV7-9 and TRBJ1-5; a weak D match, TRBD1 (6 bases). Germline V gene lookup returns CDR1 SEHNR and CDR2 FQNEAQ (reference sequence). The germline V and J ends were trimmed by 5 bases and 11 bases, with 16 bases remaining between them. This CDR3 contains 13 residues. In DNA form, the CDR3 reads TGTGCCAGCAGCCCTGGGACACGGGGAGCCCAGCATTTT. It specifies CASSPGTRGAQHF.

The V call is TRBV18, the J call TRBJ2-7; D perhaps matches TRBD1 (6 bases). The CDR3 totals 13 residues. Trimming removed 8 bases at V and 0 bases at J, with 11 bases between. Germline V gene lookup returns CDR1 KGHSH and CDR2 LQKENI. The CDR3 DNA reads TGTGCCAGCAATACAGGGATCTCCTACGAGCAGTACTTC. As protein: CASNTGISYEQYF.

This rearrangement joins TRBV5-8 to TRBJ1-2, with D uncertain. The CDR3 loop spans 14 amino acids. CDR1 is SGHTS and CDR2 is YDEGEE in the germline V gene. V lost 2 bases and J lost 2, with 10 bases in between. CDR3 bases: TGTGCCAGCAGCTTTGGCAGTTCGAACTATGGCTACACCTTC. Its translation: CASSFGSSNYGYTF.

J is TRBJ2-2 and V is TRBV2; TRBD1 aligns across 7 bases. Per germline, CDR1 SNHLY and CDR2 FYNNEI. The CDR3 has 17 amino acids. V lost 2 bases to trimming and J lost 4 bases; unmatched junction nucleotides: 10. The CDR3 reads CASSEQLDRVGTGELFF. The CDR3 nucleotides are TGTGCCAGCAGTGAACAACTAGACAGGGTGGGCACCGGGGAGCTGTTTTTT. The variable domain in full, completed from reference TRBV2 and TRBJ2-2, reads EPEVTQTPSHQVTQMGQEVILRCVPISNHLYFYWYRQILGQKVEFLVSFYNNEISEKSEIFDDQFSVERPDGSNFTLKIRSTKLEDSAMYFCASSEQLDRVGTGELFFGEGSRLTVL.

This chain links TRBV25-1 with TRBJ2-3; TRBD1 matches 8 bases. The CDR3 is made up of 15 amino acids. V lost 6 bases to trimming and J lost 2 bases; unmatched junction nucleotides: 7. Germline V gene lookup returns CDR1 MGHDK and CDR2 SYGVNS. The CDR3 DNA is TGTGCCAGCAGCCAGGGGGCAATTTCCACAGATACGCAGTATTTT. It translates to CASSQGAISTDTQYF.

The CDR3 DNA reads TGTGCCAGCAGTCTAACTAGTCTTGGAGAGACCCAGTACTTC. Protein sequence: CASSLTSLGETQYF. The chain links TRBV27 to TRBJ2-5, with D perhaps TRBD2 (5 bases). Germline lookup yields CDR1 MNHEY and CDR2 SMNVEV (reference sequence). The CDR3 length is 14 residues. Trimming shortened V by 5 bases and J by 4 bases, and 14 bases separated the two germline ends.

This clone was picked up one time. The chain couples TRBV28 to TRBJ2-1; 10 bases line up with TRBD1. The germline V gene has CDR1 MDHEN and CDR2 SYDVKM. The CDR3 sequence is 15 residues long. The ends lost 7 bases at V and 5 bases at J; junction bases unmatched: 8. CDR3 region: CASTRVDRGNNEQFF. The CDR3 bases are TGTGCCAGCACAAGGGTGGACAGGGGGAACAATGAGCAGTTCTTC. The variable domain in full, completed from reference TRBV28 and TRBJ2-1, reads DVKVTQSSRYLVKRTGEKVFLECVQDMDHENMFWYRQDPGLGLRLIYFSYDVKMKEKGDIPEGYSVSREKKERFSLILESASTNQTSMYLCASTRVDRGNNEQFFGPGTRLTVL.